The rows below give T cell receptor beta chains drawn from one sample of a study of T cells in Graves' hyperthyroidism and ophthalmopathy. TCRdb fed the multiplex PCR reads into MiXCR, producing one record per CDR3 protein. The table shows fewer than 400,000 distinct CDR3 sequences, with approximately 14% occurring only once. Sequencing was performed on blood. These TCRs come from a woman under 30 with Graves' hyperthyroidism that later progressed to Graves' ophthalmopathy. CDR3s include the opening cysteine and the closing phenylalanine or tryptophan.

j_call v_call cdr3_length cdr3_aa
TRBJ1-5 TRBV2 13 CASSERRNQPQHF
TRBJ2-5 TRBV7-6 15 CASSSTTSLGETQYF
TRBJ2-2 TRBV9 15 CASSARTGDTGELFF
TRBJ2-3 TRBV18 19 CASSPLTRLAGASTDTQYF
TRBJ1-2 TRBV7-8 17 CASSFSGGPTHNYGYTF
TRBJ2-1 TRBV20-1 11 CSASERAREFF
TRBJ1-6 TRBV6-5 20 CASSYGEGQGVRSYNSPLHF
TRBJ2-1 TRBV24-1 14 CATGARGLSIEQFF
TRBJ2-2 TRBV14 12 CASRLSVGELFF
TRBJ1-2 TRBV4-2 13 CASSQSTPGGYTF
TRBJ1-1 TRBV5-1 13 CASQGAGNTEAFF
TRBJ1-2 TRBV6-1 15 CASSEVEAVTYGYTF
TRBJ2-1 TRBV9 12 CASSRTSLEQFF
TRBJ2-7 TRBV28 14 CATHPRTGWTEQYF
TRBJ2-1 TRBV3-1 11 CASTSIHEAFF
TRBJ2-1 TRBV27 16 CASRAGRSSSYNEQFF
TRBJ1-1 TRBV14 15 CASSPLQGLGTEAFF
TRBJ2-7 TRBV7-2 15 CASRESGLNRYEQYF
TRBJ2-7 TRBV30 12 CAWSPQGNEQYF
TRBJ2-1 TRBV13 13 CASSLGPGRSEFF
TRBJ2-5 TRBV6-1 16 CASRPTSGRAEETQYF
TRBJ1-6 TRBV28 13 CASSLSYNSPPHF
TRBJ1-1 TRBV19 13 CASSWWENTEAFF
TRBJ2-7 TRBV29-1 14 CSVTGTSGSYEQYF
TRBJ2-7 TRBV18 14 CASSPTRGGGEQYF
TRBJ2-3 TRBV7-2 15 CASSLSPRSTDTQYF